Shown below are 30 T cell receptor beta chains from a single sample sequenced in a study of OX40 agonist ivuxolimab in advanced cancers. Method: immunoSEQ multiplex PCR; TCRdb's copy keeps in-frame clones and lacks some. The table shows about 76,000 clones, with about 87% occurring only once. Sequenced material: CD4+ or CD8+ T cells sorted from blood, taken in a trial of the OX40 agonist ivuxolimab. These receptors were obtained from an adult with an advanced solid tumor such as melanoma, head and neck, liver or kidney cancer.

V usage is TRBV21-1 and J usage is TRBJ1-2; TRBD1 reflects the table's D call only, with no check against the DNA. TRBV21-1 is a pseudogene segment. There are 16 residues in the CDR3. The chain's CDR3 is CASSKGLTGLLYGYTF. The DNA for the CDR3 is TGTGCCAGCAGCAAAGGCCTGACAGGGCTTCTCTATGGCTACACCTTC.

This rearrangement joins TRBV23-1 to TRBJ2-7, with 9 bases aligning to TRBD1. TRBV23-1 is annotated as an ORF whose role is uncertain. The CDR3 runs to 13 residues. V shed 1 base, J shed 6 bases, and the junction held 1 base outside the gene matches. The CDR3 nucleotides read TGCGCCAGCAGTCAATACAGGGGGCGCGAGCAGTACGTC. Translating gives CASSQYRGREQYV.

The chain links TRBV4-2 to TRBJ1-5; 8 nucleotides align to TRBD1. CDR1 and CDR2 from the germline V gene are LGHNA and YNFKEQ. The CDR3 is 17 amino acids. The V segment lost 1 base and the J segment 7 bases; nucleotides outside the gene matches: 12. The CDR3 nucleotides are TGTGCCAGCAGCCAAGGCCCTGACAGGGGAGGAAACCAGCCCCAGCATTTT. Translation: CASSQGPDRGGNQPQHF.

The chain joins TRBV7-9 to TRBJ2-3; TRBD1 aligns across 7 bases. CDR3 size: 15 residues. Trimming at V came to 4 bases and at J to 1 base, leaving 5 bases not matched to a gene. Per germline, CDR1 SEHNR and CDR2 FQNEAQ (reference sequence). The CDR3 sequence: CASSSRTGGTDTQYF. Written as DNA, the CDR3 is TGTGCCAGCAGCTCCCGGACAGGAGGCACAGATACGCAGTATTTT. Complete variable domain (other parts from reference TRBV7-9 and TRBJ2-3): DTGVSQNPRHKITKRGQNVTFRCDPISEHNRLYWYRQTLGQGPEFLTYFQNEAQLEKSRLLSDRFSAERPKGSFSTLEIQRTEQGDSAMYLCASSSRTGGTDTQYFGPGTRLTVL.

This chain uses TRBV6-5 with TRBJ1-6; tentatively, D is TRBD1 (5 bases). The CDR3 extends over 15 amino acids. With 5 bases removed from V and 7 bases from J, the gap between germline ends came to 15 bases. Germline V gene data show CDR1 as MNHEY and CDR2 as SVGAGI. CDR3 region: CASSPGTIENSPLHF. The CDR3 DNA sequence: TGTGCCAGCAGTCCAGGGACGATAGAAAATTCACCCCTCCACTTT.

The chain employs TRBV6-1 and TRBJ1-1; TRBD1 matches at 7 bases. Germline assignment: CDR1 MNHNS and CDR2 SASEGT. This CDR3 is 14 amino acids long. Trimming cost V 1 base and J 4 bases; bases outside gene matches: 3. The CDR3: CASSEEQGSTEAFF. DNA for the CDR3: TGTGCCAGCAGTGAAGAACAGGGGTCCACTGAAGCTTTCTTT.

The CDR3 spells CASSLGTSGYEQYV. CDR3 DNA: TGCGCCAGCAGCTTGGGGACTAGCGGGTACGAGCAGTACGTC. V usage is TRBV5-1 and J usage is TRBJ2-7; TRBD2 matches at 11 bases. Germline loops: CDR1 SGHRS, CDR2 YFSETQ. This CDR3 has 14 amino acids. The J segment lost 4 bases and the V segment lost 0 bases, leaving 0 bases of the junction unmatched.

The chain links TRBV28 to TRBJ1-5; 7 bases line up with TRBD1. In germline, CDR1 is MDHEN, CDR2 SYDVKM. V lost 6 bases, J lost 4 bases, and 3 bases stayed unmatched. The CDR3 has 13 amino acids. This CDR3 reads CASSPTGNQPQHF. The CDR3 nucleotides are TGTGCCAGCAGCCCGACAGGGAATCAGCCCCAGCATTTT.

The chain carries TRBV21-1 and TRBJ1-3. TRBV21-1 represents a pseudogene. The CDR3 is made up of 19 amino acids. The CDR3 loop is CASSKVEDFPVFSGNTIYF. CDR3 DNA: TGTGCCAGCAGCAAAGTGGAGGATTTCCCCGTCTTTTCTGGAAACACCATATATTTT.

This rearrangement joins TRBV29-1 to TRBJ2-1, with 12 bases fitting TRBD2. This CDR3 has 16 amino acids. After removal of 1 base from V and 3 bases from J, the junction contained 4 bases not matched to a gene. Germline-derived CDR1 and CDR2 are SQVTM and ANQGSEA. Here the CDR3 reads CSVEGTSGANYNEQFF. CDR3 DNA sequence: TGCAGCGTTGAAGGGACTAGCGGGGCCAACTACAATGAGCAGTTCTTC.

V is TRBV7-9 and J is TRBJ1-3; 10 bases align to TRBD1. The ends lost 4 bases at V and 5 bases at J; junction bases unmatched: 2. Looked up from germline, CDR1 is SEHNR and CDR2 is FQNEAQ (reference sequence). CDR3 length equals 14 residues. The CDR3 coding sequence is TGTGCCAGCAGCTCGGGACAGGGGAGAAACACCATATATTTT. Translating gives CASSSGQGRNTIYF.

The V and J genes are TRBV18 and TRBJ2-7, with D perhaps matching TRBD2 (6 bases). CDR3 length: 15 residues. Germline CDR1 reads KGHSH; CDR2 reads LQKENI. V shed 2 bases and J shed 7 bases, with 18 bases lying between them. The CDR3 sequence is CASSPVWGRSREQYF. The CDR3, as DNA: TGTGCCAGCTCACCAGTCTGGGGGAGGTCGCGAGAGCAGTACTTC.

This chain uses TRBV6-1 with TRBJ1-5, with D unresolved. V was cut by 3 bases and J by 0 bases, with 6 bases left in between. CDR3 size: 14 residues. Germline V gene data show CDR1 as MNHNS and CDR2 as SASEGT. CDR3 amino acids: CASSDGPSNQPQHF. In DNA form, the CDR3 reads TGTGCCAGCAGTGATGGCCCTAGCAATCAGCCCCAGCATTTT.

This chain connects TRBV28 to TRBJ2-2; 8 bases match TRBD2. V was clipped by 7 bases and J by 1 base; unmatched bases: 2. The CDR3 is 14 amino acids. Germline lookup yields CDR1 MDHEN and CDR2 SYDVKM. Here the CDR3 DNA reads TGTGCCAGCACGGGGGGGATGAACACCGGGGAGCTGTTTTTT. It is translated as CASTGGMNTGELFF.

CDR3 region: CASSPPDRVYGYTF. The CDR3 bases are TGTGCCAGCTCACCACCGGACAGGGTCTATGGCTACACCTTC. The chain has TRBV18 and TRBJ1-2; TRBD1 matches at 8 bases. The CDR3 consists of 14 residues. Germline lookup yields CDR1 KGHSH and CDR2 LQKENI. Trimming at V came to 0 bases and at J to 4 bases, leaving 1 base not matched to a gene.

This clone was seen just once. This chain links TRBV30 with TRBJ2-1, with D perhaps TRBD1 or TRBD2 (7 bases each). The CDR3 spans 15 residues. Trimming removed 4 bases from V and 5 bases from J, with 18 bases in between. CDR1 is GTSNPN and CDR2 is SVGIG in the germline V gene (reference sequence). The CDR3 region is CAWMMGGGRNNEQFF. The CDR3 DNA reads TGTGCCTGGATGATGGGAGGGGGCCGTAACAATGAGCAGTTCTTC.

This chain uses TRBV2 with TRBJ2-2, with TRBD1 identical over 8 bases. CDR3 size: 14 residues. Per germline, CDR1 SNHLY and CDR2 FYNNEI. Trimming took 8 bases from V and 3 from J; bases not matched to a gene: 5. The CDR3 is CASAGTGDTGELFF. In nucleotides, the CDR3 is TGTGCCAGCGCCGGGACAGGCGACACCGGGGAGCTGTTTTTT.

The chain uses TRBV4-1 and TRBJ1-3; no firm D call. Trimming cost V 0 bases and J 0 bases, with 9 bases left between them. Germline CDR1 MGHRA, CDR2 YSYEKL. CDR3 length: 16 residues. Here the CDR3 DNA reads TGCGCCAGCAGCCAAGAGGGCCCACCCTCTGGAAACACCATATATTTT. Translating gives CASSQEGPPSGNTIYF.

The chain has TRBV5-4 and TRBJ2-3, with a tentative D call TRBD1 (5 bases). Trimming cost V 0 bases and J 14 bases, with 16 bases left between them. In germline, CDR1 is SGHNT, CDR2 YYREEE (reference sequence). The CDR3 totals 13 residues. CDR3: CASSLAEKTALYF. CDR3 coding DNA: TGTGCCAGCAGCTTGGCCGAGAAGACAGCGCTGTATTTT.

The chain joins TRBV19 to TRBJ1-4, with D hard to call. This CDR3 region has 15 residues. CDR1 is LNHDA and CDR2 is SQIVND in the germline V gene (reference sequence). V lost 6 bases, J lost 7 bases, and 18 bases lay in between. The CDR3 DNA reads as TGTGCCAGTAGCCCATGGAGGGCGGAGAGTGAAAAACTGTTTTTT. Encoded protein: CASSPWRAESEKLFF.

V and J are TRBV19 and TRBJ1-1; no clear D gene. Germline-derived CDR1 and CDR2 are LNHDA and SQIVND (reference sequence). With 3 bases removed from V and 0 bases from J, the gap between germline ends came to 8 bases. CDR3 length equals 14 residues. As DNA, the CDR3 is TGTGCCAGTAGTATTACCCGGCTGAACACTGAAGCTTTCTTT. This codes for CASSITRLNTEAFF.

The gene calls are TRBV21-1 and TRBJ1-1. TRBV21-1 is shown as a pseudogene. The CDR3 contains 16 residues. CDR3 nucleotides: TGTGCCAGCAGCAAAGAAGTCGAGGCAGGGAACACTGAAGCTTTCTTT. It specifies CASSKEVEAGNTEAFF.

This clone was observed a single time. The chain combines TRBV6-1 with TRBJ2-3; D call uncertain. There are 13 residues in the CDR3. CDR1 and CDR2 (germline): MNHNS, SASEGT. Trimming shortened V by 6 bases and J by 6 bases, and 13 bases separated the two germline ends. The CDR3 loop reads CASRDGQWDTQYF. CDR3 DNA: TGTGCCAGCAGGGACGGTCAATGGGATACGCAGTATTTT.

The chain links TRBV12-5 to TRBJ2-7; no reliable D call. The V gene lost 0 bases and the J gene lost 4 bases, with 4 bases spanning the gap. The CDR3 contains 12 residues. CDR1 LGHNT and CDR2 FRNRAP come from the germline V gene. CDR3: CASGLVEYEQYF. The CDR3 region has the DNA TGTGCTAGTGGTTTGGTAGAGTACGAGCAGTACTTC.

A few counts support this clone. The rearrangement joins TRBV19 to TRBJ2-1; D is possibly TRBD2 (7 bases). Germline V gene sequence: CDR1 LNHDA, CDR2 SQIVND (reference sequence). There are 15 residues in the CDR3. V was pared by 7 bases and J by 4 bases, with 17 bases between. The chain's CDR3 is CASTSRGAGYNEQFF. In nucleotides, the CDR3 is TGTGCCAGTACGAGTCGGGGGGCGGGTTACAATGAGCAGTTCTTC.

J is TRBJ2-5 and V is TRBV6-5, with D maybe TRBD2 (6 bases). The CDR3 runs to 15 residues. V was clipped by 5 bases and J by 2 bases, with 15 bases between them. Germline values: CDR1 MNHEY, CDR2 SVGAGI. CDR3 amino acids: CASSRLDLGQETQYF. The DNA for the CDR3 is TGTGCCAGCAGTAGACTAGACTTGGGGCAAGAGACCCAGTACTTC.

The chain links TRBV11-2 to TRBJ2-3; D call uncertain. This CDR3 comprises 15 residues. Germline V lookup: CDR1 SGHAT, CDR2 FQNNGV. V lost 6 bases and J 2 bases, leaving 15 bases between the germline ends. The CDR3 DNA is TGTGCCAGCAGTCTTAGCTTATCGAACACAGATACGCAGTATTTT. It translates to CASSLSLSNTDTQYF.

V is TRBV5-6 and J is TRBJ1-5; D is perhaps TRBD1 (6 bases). Per germline, CDR1 SGHDT and CDR2 YYEEEE. CDR3 length equals 16 residues. Trimming took off 0 bases at V and 4 bases at J, with 14 bases between the two ends. The CDR3 DNA is TGTGCCAGCAGCTTGGCAACAGACAGGAGGAATCAGCCCCAGCATTTT. This sequence encodes CASSLATDRRNQPQHF.

The V and J genes are TRBV7-2 and TRBJ2-3, with 10 bases identical to TRBD2. The length of the CDR3 is 15 residues. Germline trimming cut 1 base from V and 11 bases from J; bases unmatched to any gene: 9. Germline loops: CDR1 SGHTA, CDR2 FQGNSA. CDR3 region: CASSLDGLAGAWQYF. The CDR3 nucleotides are TGTGCCAGCAGCTTAGACGGTCTAGCGGGGGCCTGGCAGTATTTT.

The V and J genes are TRBV4-1 and TRBJ2-6; D is uncertain. The CDR3 runs 12 residues. Trimming stripped 8 bases from V and 3 bases from J, with 5 bases between. Per germline, CDR1 MGHRA and CDR2 YSYEKL. The CDR3 bases are TGCGCCAGCGGTTATGGGGCCAACGTCCTGACTTTC. Its protein product is CASGYGANVLTF.